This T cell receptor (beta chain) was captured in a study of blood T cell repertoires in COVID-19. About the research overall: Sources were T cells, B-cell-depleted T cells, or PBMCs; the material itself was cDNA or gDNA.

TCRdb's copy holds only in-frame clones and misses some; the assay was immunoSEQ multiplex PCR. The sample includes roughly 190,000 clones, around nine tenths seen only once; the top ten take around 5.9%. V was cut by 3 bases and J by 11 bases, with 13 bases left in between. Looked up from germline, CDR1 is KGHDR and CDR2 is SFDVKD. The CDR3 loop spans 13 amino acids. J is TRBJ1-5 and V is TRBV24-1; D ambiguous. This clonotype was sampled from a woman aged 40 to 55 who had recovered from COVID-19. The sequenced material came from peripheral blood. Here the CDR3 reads CATSDRSSGAQHF. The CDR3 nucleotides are TGTGCCACCAGTGATAGATCCAGCGGGGCCCAGCATTTT.